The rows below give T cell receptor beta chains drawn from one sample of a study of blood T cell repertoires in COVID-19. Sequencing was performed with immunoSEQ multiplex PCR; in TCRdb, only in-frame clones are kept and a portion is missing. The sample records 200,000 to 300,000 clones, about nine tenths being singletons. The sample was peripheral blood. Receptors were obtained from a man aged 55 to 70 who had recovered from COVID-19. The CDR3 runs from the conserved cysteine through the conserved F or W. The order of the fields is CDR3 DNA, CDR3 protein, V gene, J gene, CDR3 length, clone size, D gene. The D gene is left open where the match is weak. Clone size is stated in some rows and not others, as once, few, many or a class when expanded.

DNA: TGTGCCACCCGACGAGGACTATTGGAGACCCAGTACTTC
CDR3: CATRRGLLETQYF
V: TRBV15
J: TRBJ2-5
length: 13
size: -
D: -

DNA: TGTGCCAGCACCTTTCATTACAATGAGCAGTTCTTC
CDR3: CASTFHYNEQFF
V: TRBV7-8
J: TRBJ2-1
length: 12
size: -
D: -

DNA: TGTGCCAGCAGTTCCAGGGGCCTCGCAACTAATGAAAAACTGTTTTTT
CDR3: CASSSRGLATNEKLFF
V: TRBV6-5
J: TRBJ1-4
length: 16
size: -
D: -

DNA: TGTGCCAGCAGCGTATATTACGGGGAGCTGTTTTTT
CDR3: CASSVYYGELFF
V: TRBV9
J: TRBJ2-2
length: 12
size: -
D: -

DNA: TGTGCCACCAGTGACCCCCGGACAGGAGCAACTAGCACAGATACGCAGTATTTT
CDR3: CATSDPRTGATSTDTQYF
V: TRBV24-1
J: TRBJ2-3
length: 18
size: -
D: TRBD1

DNA: TGTGCCAGTAGTACTAATTTCCGACAGGGCGGTAATAATTCACCCCTCCACTTT
CDR3: CASSTNFRQGGNNSPLHF
V: TRBV19
J: TRBJ1-6
length: 18
size: -
D: TRBD1

DNA: TGTGCCAGCAGTTATGACAGGGGATTCTATGGCTACACCTTC
CDR3: CASSYDRGFYGYTF
V: TRBV7-2
J: TRBJ1-2
length: 14
size: -
D: TRBD1

DNA: TGTGCCAGCAGCCTTACTCATAGCTCGGGAAACACCATATATTTT
CDR3: CASSLTHSSGNTIYF
V: TRBV3-1/TRBV3-2
J: TRBJ1-3
length: 15
size: -
D: -

DNA: TGTGCCAGTAGTGATGTGGGCTACCCGAACACTGAAGCTTTCTTT
CDR3: CASSDVGYPNTEAFF
V: TRBV19
J: TRBJ1-1
length: 15
size: -
D: -

DNA: TGTGCCAGCCGCTCGGAGTATGGCTACACCTTC
CDR3: CASRSEYGYTF
V: TRBV21-1
J: TRBJ1-2
length: 11
size: -
D: -

DNA: TGTGCCAGCAGCTTAGGGGCTAGCGGGTTGGCTGAGCAGTTCTTC
CDR3: CASSLGASGLAEQFF
V: TRBV11-2
J: TRBJ2-1
length: 15
size: -
D: TRBD2

DNA: TGTGCCACCAGTGCCTACGGAACAGGGAAGGGCAATCAGCCCCAGCATTTT
CDR3: CATSAYGTGKGNQPQHF
V: TRBV24-1
J: TRBJ1-5
length: 17
size: once
D: -

DNA: TGCGCCAGCAGCTCCCAGGGGTATGGGGCCAACGTCCTGACTTTC
CDR3: CASSSQGYGANVLTF
V: TRBV5-1
J: TRBJ2-6
length: 15
size: -
D: -

DNA: TGTGCCAGCAGTGATAAGAGCTCCTATAATTCACCCCTCCACTTT
CDR3: CASSDKSSYNSPLHF
V: TRBV2
J: TRBJ1-6
length: 15
size: -
D: -

DNA: TGTGCCAGCAGTTCCAGGACAGGGGACGGCTACACCTTC
CDR3: CASSSRTGDGYTF
V: TRBV6-6
J: TRBJ1-2
length: 13
size: -
D: TRBD1

DNA: TGTGCCAGCAGCTTAGTTGGACAGCTGACCGGGGAGCTGTTTTTT
CDR3: CASSLVGQLTGELFF
V: TRBV7-9
J: TRBJ2-2
length: 15
size: -
D: -

DNA: TGTGCCAGCAGTCGGACACCTAATCAGCCCCAGCATTTT
CDR3: CASSRTPNQPQHF
V: TRBV6-5
J: TRBJ1-5
length: 13
size: -
D: -

DNA: TGTGCCAGCAGCAGAACGACAGGGGGTTATCGCAATCAGCCCCAGCATTTT
CDR3: CASSRTTGGYRNQPQHF
V: TRBV27
J: TRBJ1-5
length: 17
size: -
D: TRBD1

DNA: TGCGCCAGCAGCACCTCGGGACAGGGTGGGCAGCCCCAGCATTTT
CDR3: CASSTSGQGGQPQHF
V: TRBV5-1
J: TRBJ1-5
length: 15
size: -
D: TRBD1

DNA: TGTGCCAGCAGCCGATCCGGGACTAGCGGGGGGCCTACGAACACCGGGGAGCTGTTTTTT
CDR3: CASSRSGTSGGPTNTGELFF
V: TRBV9
J: TRBJ2-2
length: 20
size: -
D: TRBD2

DNA: TGTGCCAGCAGTTGGGCCCTTGGGGGGAGTTCACCCCTCCACTTT
CDR3: CASSWALGGSSPLHF
V: TRBV6-5
J: TRBJ1-6
length: 15
size: once
D: -

DNA: TGCGCCAGCAGCTTGGGGACACATAATGAGCAGTTCTTC
CDR3: CASSLGTHNEQFF
V: TRBV5-1
J: TRBJ2-1
length: 13
size: -
D: -

DNA: TGTGCCAGCAGCGAACACTACGCTGAAGCTTTCTTT
CDR3: CASSEHYAEAFF
V: TRBV6-2/TRBV6-3
J: TRBJ1-1
length: 12
size: -
D: -

DNA: TGTGCCAGCAGCCAGCGGGGGGCATACAATGAGCAGTTCTTC
CDR3: CASSQRGAYNEQFF
V: TRBV3-1/TRBV3-2
J: TRBJ2-1
length: 14
size: -
D: TRBD2

DNA: TGTGCCAGCAGCGAAATCAGGGCCCTGAACACTGAAGCTTTCTTT
CDR3: CASSEIRALNTEAFF
V: TRBV5-6
J: TRBJ1-1
length: 15
size: -
D: -

DNA: TGTGCCAGCAGCCCCTTCGGGACAGGGATCACTGAAGCTTTCTTT
CDR3: CASSPFGTGITEAFF
V: TRBV7-9
J: TRBJ1-1
length: 15
size: -
D: TRBD1

DNA: TGCGCCAGCAGCCCGGAGGTTTTACGCACAGATACGCAGTATTTT
CDR3: CASSPEVLRTDTQYF
V: TRBV5-1
J: TRBJ2-3
length: 15
size: -
D: -

DNA: TGTGCCACTAGGGAGCGGGGGGACACCGGGGAGCTGTTTTTT
CDR3: CATRERGDTGELFF
V: TRBV19
J: TRBJ2-2
length: 14
size: -
D: TRBD2

DNA: TGTGCCAGCAGCTTCGGACTAGGTCGAAGAAGTGATCTCGGGGAGCTGTTTTTT
CDR3: CASSFGLGRRSDLGELFF
V: TRBV9
J: TRBJ2-2
length: 18
size: -
D: TRBD2

DNA: TGTGCCAGCAGCGCCCAACAGGGGGCGAACACTGAAGCTTTCTTT
CDR3: CASSAQQGANTEAFF
V: TRBV11-2
J: TRBJ1-1
length: 15
size: -
D: TRBD1

DNA: TGTGCCAGTAGTATAGGAGGAGGACTAGCGGGGGGGCCGTCAGATACGCAGTATTTT
CDR3: CASSIGGGLAGGPSDTQYF
V: TRBV19
J: TRBJ2-3
length: 19
size: -
D: TRBD2

DNA: TGTGCCAGCTTACGAATAGCTAACTATGGCTACACCTTC
CDR3: CASLRIANYGYTF
V: TRBV6-5
J: TRBJ1-2
length: 13
size: -
D: -

DNA: TGTGCCAGCAGCTTAGGCGGGGCAGGCTTGGAGACCCAGTACTTC
CDR3: CASSLGGAGLETQYF
V: TRBV7-9
J: TRBJ2-5
length: 15
size: -
D: -

DNA: TGTGCCAGCAGCCAAGCCCTCGAAGGGGGCCGAAGAGAGACCCAGTACTTC
CDR3: CASSQALEGGRRETQYF
V: TRBV3-1/TRBV3-2
J: TRBJ2-5
length: 17
size: -
D: TRBD1

DNA: TGCGCCAGCAGCTTTAATGGGGACTGGACTACCTACGAGCAGTACTTC
CDR3: CASSFNGDWTTYEQYF
V: TRBV5-1
J: TRBJ2-7
length: 16
size: -
D: -

DNA: TGTGCCAGTAGGACAGCTAGCACAGATACGCAGTATTTT
CDR3: CASRTASTDTQYF
V: TRBV19
J: TRBJ2-3
length: 13
size: -
D: -